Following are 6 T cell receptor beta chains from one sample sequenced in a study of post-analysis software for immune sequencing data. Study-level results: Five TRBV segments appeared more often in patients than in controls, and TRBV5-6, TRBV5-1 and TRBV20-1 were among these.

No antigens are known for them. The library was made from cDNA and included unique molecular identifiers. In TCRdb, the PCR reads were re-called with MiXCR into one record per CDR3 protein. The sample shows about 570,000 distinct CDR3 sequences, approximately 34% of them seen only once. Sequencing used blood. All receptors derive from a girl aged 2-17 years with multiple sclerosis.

CDR3 sequence reads: CASSPRTSTDTQYF. DNA for the CDR3: TGTGCCAGCAGTCCTAGGACTAGCACAGATACGCAGTATTTT. The rearrangement uses TRBV11-2 and TRBJ2-3; the D gene is possibly TRBD2 (5 bases). Germline V gene data show CDR1 as SGHAT and CDR2 as FQNNGV. This CDR3 region has 14 residues. Trimming removed 6 bases at V and 0 bases at J, with 10 bases between.

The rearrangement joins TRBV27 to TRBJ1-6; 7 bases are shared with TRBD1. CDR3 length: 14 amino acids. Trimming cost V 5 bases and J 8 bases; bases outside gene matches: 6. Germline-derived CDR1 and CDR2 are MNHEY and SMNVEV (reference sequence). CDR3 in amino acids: CASSPRDSYSPLHF. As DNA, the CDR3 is TGTGCCAGCAGTCCCCGGGACAGTTATTCACCCCTCCACTTT.

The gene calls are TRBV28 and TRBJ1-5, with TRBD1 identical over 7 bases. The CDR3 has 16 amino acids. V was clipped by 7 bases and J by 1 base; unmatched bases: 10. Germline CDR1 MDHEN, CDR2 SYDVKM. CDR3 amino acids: CASNGVAQGSNQPQHF. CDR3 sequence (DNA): TGTGCCAGCAACGGGGTCGCACAGGGGAGCAATCAGCCCCAGCATTTT.

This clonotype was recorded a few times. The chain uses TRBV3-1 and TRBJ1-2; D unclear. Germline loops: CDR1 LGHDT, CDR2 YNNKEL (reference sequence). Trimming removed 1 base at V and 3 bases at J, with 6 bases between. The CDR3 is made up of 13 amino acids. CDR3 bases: TGTGCCAGCAGCCAAGTAACGGACTATGGCTACACCTTC. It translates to CASSQVTDYGYTF.

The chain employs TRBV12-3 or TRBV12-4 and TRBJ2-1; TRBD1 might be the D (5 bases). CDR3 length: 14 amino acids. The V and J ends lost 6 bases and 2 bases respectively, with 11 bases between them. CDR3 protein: CASSDSPTYNEQFF. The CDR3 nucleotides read TGTGCCAGCAGCGACAGTCCAACCTACAATGAGCAGTTCTTC.

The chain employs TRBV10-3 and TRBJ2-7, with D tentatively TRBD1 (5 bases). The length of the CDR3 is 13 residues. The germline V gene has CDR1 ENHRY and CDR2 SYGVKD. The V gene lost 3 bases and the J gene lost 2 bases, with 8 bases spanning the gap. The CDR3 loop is CAISDPTAYEQYF. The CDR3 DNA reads TGTGCCATCAGTGACCCGACAGCCTACGAGCAGTACTTC.